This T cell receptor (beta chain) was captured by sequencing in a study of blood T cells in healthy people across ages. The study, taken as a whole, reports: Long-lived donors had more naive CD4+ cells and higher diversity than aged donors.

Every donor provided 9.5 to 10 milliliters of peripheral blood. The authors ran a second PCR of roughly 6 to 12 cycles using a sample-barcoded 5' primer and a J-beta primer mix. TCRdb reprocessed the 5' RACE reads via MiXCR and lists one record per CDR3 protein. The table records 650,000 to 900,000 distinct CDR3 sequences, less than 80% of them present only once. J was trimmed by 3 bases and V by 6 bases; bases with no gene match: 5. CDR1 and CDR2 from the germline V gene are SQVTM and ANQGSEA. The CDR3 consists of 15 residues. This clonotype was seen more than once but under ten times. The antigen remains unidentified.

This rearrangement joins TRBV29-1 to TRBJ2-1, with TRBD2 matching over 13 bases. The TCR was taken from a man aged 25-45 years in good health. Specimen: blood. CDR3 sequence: CSVAGTSGNYNEQFF. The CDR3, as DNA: TGCAGCGTCGCCGGGACTAGCGGGAACTACAATGAGCAGTTCTTC.